The 2 T cell receptor beta chains below were found in one sample sequenced in a study of T cell clonotyping in hematopoietic cell transplantation. Sequencing used immunoSEQ multiplex PCR; TCRdb keeps in-frame clones, though not all of them. The repertoire holds about 3,100 clones, over 60% seen once, with 20% to 25% in the top ten. Sequencing was performed on peripheral blood mononuclear cells, taken 30 days after allogeneic stem cell transplant. The receptors shown here come from a female patient aged 30 to 45 who had an allogeneic stem cell transplant, so T cells may come from the graft donor. Some clones in this sample may be carry-over from other donors' samples.

CDR3 residues: CASSRPEHVEGYTF. The CDR3 region has the DNA TGTGCCAGTAGTAGGCCGGAGCATGTGGAAGGCTACACCTTC. This chain joins TRBV19 and TRBJ1-2; D unresolved. The CDR3 runs to 14 residues. CDR1 is LNHDA, CDR2 SQIVND, per germline (reference sequence). Trimming left V 4 bases short and J 8 bases short, with 17 bases between.

This clone has only one observation. The chain couples TRBV13 to TRBJ1-2; possibly TRBD1 for D (6 bases). Germline values: CDR1 PRHDT, CDR2 FYEKMQ (reference sequence). This CDR3 comprises 12 residues. The ends were cut back, 1 base at V and 8 bases at J, with 8 bases in the middle. The CDR3 DNA reads TGTGCCAGCAGCTTAGAGGGGGGAGGCTACACCTTC. This gives the protein CASSLEGGGYTF. Filled out from reference TRBV13 and TRBJ1-2, the complete variable domain reads AAGVIQSPRHLIKEKRETATLKCYPIPRHDTVYWYQQGPGQDPQFLISFYEKMQSDKGSIPDRFSAQQFSDYHSELNMSSLELGDSALYFCASSLEGGGYTFGSGTRLTVV.